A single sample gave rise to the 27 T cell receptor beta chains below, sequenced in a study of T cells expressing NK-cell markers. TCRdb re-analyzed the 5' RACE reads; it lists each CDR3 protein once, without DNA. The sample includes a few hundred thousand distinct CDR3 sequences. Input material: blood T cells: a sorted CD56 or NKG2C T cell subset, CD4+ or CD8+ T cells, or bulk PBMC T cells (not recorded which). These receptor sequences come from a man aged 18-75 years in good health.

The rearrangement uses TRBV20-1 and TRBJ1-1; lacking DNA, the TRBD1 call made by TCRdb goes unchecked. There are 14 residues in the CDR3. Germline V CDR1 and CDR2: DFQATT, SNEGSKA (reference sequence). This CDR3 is CSAAPGGMGTEAFF.

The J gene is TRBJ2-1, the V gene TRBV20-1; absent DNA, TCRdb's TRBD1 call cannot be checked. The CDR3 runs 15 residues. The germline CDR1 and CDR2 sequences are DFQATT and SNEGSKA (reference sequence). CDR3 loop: CSANLPQQGIHEQFF.

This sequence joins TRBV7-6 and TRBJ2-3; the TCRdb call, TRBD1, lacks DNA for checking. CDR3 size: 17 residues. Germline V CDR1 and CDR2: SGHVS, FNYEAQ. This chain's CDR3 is CASSPRVGGANTDTQYF.

This CDR3 is CASSLTGTGSYNEQFF. The rearrangement links TRBV6-5 to TRBJ2-1; checking the TCRdb D call of TRBD1 is not possible without DNA. CDR3 length: 16 amino acids. From germline, CDR1 is MNHEY and CDR2 SVGAGI.

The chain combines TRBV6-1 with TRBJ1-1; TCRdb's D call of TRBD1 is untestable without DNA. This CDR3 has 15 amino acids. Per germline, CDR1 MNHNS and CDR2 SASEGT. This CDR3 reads CASKMDRAMNTEAFF.

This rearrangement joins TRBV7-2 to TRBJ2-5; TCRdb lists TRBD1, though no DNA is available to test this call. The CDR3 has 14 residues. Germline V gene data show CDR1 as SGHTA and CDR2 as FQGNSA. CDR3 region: CASSITLGGETQYF. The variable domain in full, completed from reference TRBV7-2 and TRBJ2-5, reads GAGVSQSPSNKVTEKGKDVELRCDPISGHTALYWYRQSLGQGLEFLIYFQGNSAPDKSGLPSDRFSAERTGGSVSTLTIQRTQQEDSAVYLCASSITLGGETQYFGPGTRLLVL.

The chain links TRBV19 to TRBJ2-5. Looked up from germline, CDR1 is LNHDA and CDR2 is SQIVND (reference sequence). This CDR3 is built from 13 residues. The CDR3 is CASSMQLQETQYF.

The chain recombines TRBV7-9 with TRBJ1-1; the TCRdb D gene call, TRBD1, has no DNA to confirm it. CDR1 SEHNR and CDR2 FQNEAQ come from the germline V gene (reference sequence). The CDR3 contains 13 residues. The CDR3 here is CASSFGGRTEAFF.

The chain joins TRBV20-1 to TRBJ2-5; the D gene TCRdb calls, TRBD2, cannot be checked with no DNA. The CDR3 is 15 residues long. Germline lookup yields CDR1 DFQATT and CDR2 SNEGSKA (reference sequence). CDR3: CSAQRGAGGTVVQYF.

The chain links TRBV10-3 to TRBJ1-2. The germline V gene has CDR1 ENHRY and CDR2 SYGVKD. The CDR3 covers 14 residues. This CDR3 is CAISDWTGRAGYTF.

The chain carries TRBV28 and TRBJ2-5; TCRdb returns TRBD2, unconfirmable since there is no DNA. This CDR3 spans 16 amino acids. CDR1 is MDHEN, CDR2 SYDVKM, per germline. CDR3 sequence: CASSLRLAGGQGTQYF.

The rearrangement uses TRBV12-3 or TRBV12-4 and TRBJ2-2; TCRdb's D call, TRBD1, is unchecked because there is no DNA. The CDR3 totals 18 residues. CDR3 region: CASSLGDRDSRDTGELFF.

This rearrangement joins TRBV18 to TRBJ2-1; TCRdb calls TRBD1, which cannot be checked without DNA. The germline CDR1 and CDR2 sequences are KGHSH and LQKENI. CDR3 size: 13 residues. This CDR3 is CASCTNRDNEQFF.

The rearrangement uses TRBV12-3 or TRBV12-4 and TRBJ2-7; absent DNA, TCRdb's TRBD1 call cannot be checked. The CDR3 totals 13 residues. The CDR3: CASTLRGSGEQYF.

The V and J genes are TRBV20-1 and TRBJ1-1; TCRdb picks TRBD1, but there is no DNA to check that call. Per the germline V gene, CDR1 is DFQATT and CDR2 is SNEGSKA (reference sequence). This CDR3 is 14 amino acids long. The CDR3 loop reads CSATKQGTNTEAFF.

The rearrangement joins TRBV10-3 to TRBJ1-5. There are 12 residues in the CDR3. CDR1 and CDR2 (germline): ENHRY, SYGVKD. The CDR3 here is CAISDRWQPQHF.

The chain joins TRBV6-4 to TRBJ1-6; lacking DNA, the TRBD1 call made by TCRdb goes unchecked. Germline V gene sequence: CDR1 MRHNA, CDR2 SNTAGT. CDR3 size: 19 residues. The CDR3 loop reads CASSDSGVTGVLYNSPLHF.

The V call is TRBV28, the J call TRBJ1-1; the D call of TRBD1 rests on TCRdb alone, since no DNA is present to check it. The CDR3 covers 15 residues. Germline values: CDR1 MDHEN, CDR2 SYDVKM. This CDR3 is CASSLADRGVVEAFF.

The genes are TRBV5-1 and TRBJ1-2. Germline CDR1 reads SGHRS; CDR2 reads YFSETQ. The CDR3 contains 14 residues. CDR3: CASRLQGGSDGYTF.

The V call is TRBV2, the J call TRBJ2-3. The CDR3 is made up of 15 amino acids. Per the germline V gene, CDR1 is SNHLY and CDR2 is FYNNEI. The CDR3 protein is CASRLTYGSTDTQYF.

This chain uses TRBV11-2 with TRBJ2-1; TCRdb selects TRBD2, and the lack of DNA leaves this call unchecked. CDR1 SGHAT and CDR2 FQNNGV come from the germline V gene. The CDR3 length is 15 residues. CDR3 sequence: CASSSIAGGVVEQFF.

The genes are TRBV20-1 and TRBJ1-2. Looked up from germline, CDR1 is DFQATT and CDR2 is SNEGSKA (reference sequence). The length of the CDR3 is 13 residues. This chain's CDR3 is CSAMGTWTYRYTF.

The CDR3 loop reads CASSLGLAKTDTQYF. V and J are TRBV11-2 and TRBJ2-3. Germline assignment: CDR1 SGHAT and CDR2 FQNNGV. This CDR3 is built from 15 residues.

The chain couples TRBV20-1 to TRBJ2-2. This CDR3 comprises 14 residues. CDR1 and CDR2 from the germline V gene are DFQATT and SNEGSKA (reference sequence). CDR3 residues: CSARDIYKAGELFF.

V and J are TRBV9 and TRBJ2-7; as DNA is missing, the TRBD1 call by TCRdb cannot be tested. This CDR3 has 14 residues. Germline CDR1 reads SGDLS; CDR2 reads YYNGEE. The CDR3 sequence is CASSGGQGLHEQYF.

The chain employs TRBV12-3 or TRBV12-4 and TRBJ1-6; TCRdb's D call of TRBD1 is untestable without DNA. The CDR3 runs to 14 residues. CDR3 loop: CASSDDRGTAPLHF.

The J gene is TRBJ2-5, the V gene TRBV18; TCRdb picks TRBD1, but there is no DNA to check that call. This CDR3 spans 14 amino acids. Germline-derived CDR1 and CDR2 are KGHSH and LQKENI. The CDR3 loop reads CASSPDRGGETQYF.